One sample yielded the 18 T cell receptor beta chains listed below, sequenced in a study of cytomegalovirus exposure and HLA in healthy donors. Primers: 60 Vbeta forward and 13 Jbeta reverse. The method was immunoSEQ multiplex PCR; TCRdb's version includes in-frame clones alone and lacks a portion of them. The sample shows about 160,000 clones, 70% to 80% of them seen only once. The material sequenced was PBMCs. The receptors were sampled from a middle-aged man in good health and CMV-seronegative.

The chain recombines TRBV11-2 with TRBJ2-2; possible D gene TRBD1, 6 bases. V lost 5 bases, J lost 7 bases, and 17 bases lay in between. The length of the CDR3 is 15 residues. CDR1 is SGHAT and CDR2 is FQNNGV in the germline V gene. In DNA, the CDR3 is TGTGCCAGCAGCGAAGGCACAGGGATGATCGGGGAGCTGTTTTTT. It is translated as CASSEGTGMIGELFF.

Concerning this clone itself: Other DNA sequences in the same sample also yield this CDR3. The rearrangement uses TRBV6-5 and TRBJ2-5, with TRBD1 matching over 9 bases. This CDR3 comprises 15 residues. V lost 0 bases and J lost 4; bases outside the gene matches: 3. The germline CDR1 and CDR2 sequences are MNHEY and SVGAGI. The CDR3 DNA follows: TGTGCCAGCAGTTACTCCCGGGACAGGGTAGAGACCCAGTACTTC. Encoded protein: CASSYSRDRVETQYF.

The chain couples TRBV5-1 to TRBJ2-2; no definite D call. V lost 3 bases and J 2 bases, leaving 5 bases between the germline ends. In germline, CDR1 is SGHRS, CDR2 YFSETQ. This CDR3 has 13 residues. The CDR3 loop is CASSSINTGELFF. In nucleotides, the CDR3 is TGCGCCAGCAGCTCCATCAACACCGGGGAGCTGTTTTTT.

The CDR3: CASSQSNPYYSGNTIYF. The CDR3 coding sequence is TGCGCCAGCAGTCAATCTAACCCTTACTACTCTGGAAACACCATATATTTT. The V gene is TRBV23-1, the J gene TRBJ1-3, with D unclear. TRBV23-1 is classed as an ORF, of uncertain function. This CDR3 has 17 residues. The germline V and J ends were trimmed by 0 bases and 0 bases, with 12 bases remaining between them.

This chain uses TRBV19 with TRBJ1-2; possible D gene TRBD1, 6 bases. Germline V gene data show CDR1 as LNHDA and CDR2 as SQIVND (reference sequence). This CDR3 region has 13 residues. V lost 8 bases and J lost 8, with 18 bases in between. CDR3 in DNA: TGTGCCAGTCAACGGGGAAGGGGGAGCGGCTACACCTTC. This encodes CASQRGRGSGYTF.

V usage is TRBV19 and J usage is TRBJ2-3; 16 bases align to TRBD2. Trimming took 6 bases from V and 8 from J; bases not matched to a gene: 2. In germline, CDR1 is LNHDA, CDR2 SQIVND (reference sequence). The length of the CDR3 is 14 residues. The CDR3: CASRGLAGGPTQYF. CDR3 DNA: TGTGCCAGTAGGGGACTAGCGGGGGGGCCTACGCAGTATTTT.

Only one count was recorded for this clone. V and J are TRBV10-1 and TRBJ2-7; possible D gene TRBD2, 5 bases. The CDR3 is made up of 13 amino acids. Trimming stripped 6 bases from V and 0 bases from J, with 9 bases between. Looked up from germline, CDR1 is WNHNN and CDR2 is SYGVQD (reference sequence). This chain's CDR3 is CASSQDFSYEQYF. CDR3 DNA sequence: TGCGCCAGCAGCCAGGACTTCTCCTACGAGCAGTACTTC.

The rearrangement uses TRBV7-3 and TRBJ2-5; TRBD1 is a possible D gene (5 bases). The CDR3 length is 14 residues. V shed 5 bases and J shed 1 base, with 11 bases lying between them. Germline CDR1 and CDR2: SGHTA and FQGTGA. CDR3 region: CASSEQGSQETQYF. As DNA, the CDR3 is TGTGCCAGCAGCGAGCAGGGATCCCAAGAGACCCAGTACTTC.

This clone appeared a few times. The genes are TRBV7-3 and TRBJ2-3; possible D gene TRBD2, 5 bases. Trimming shortened V by 0 bases and J by 0 bases, and 7 bases separated the two germline ends. Germline lookup yields CDR1 SGHTA and CDR2 FQGTGA. The CDR3 is made up of 15 amino acids. The CDR3 loop is CASSLTGRSTDTQYF. CDR3 in DNA: TGTGCCAGCAGCTTAACGGGGAGAAGCACAGATACGCAGTATTTT.

This clone was found once. The chain combines TRBV7-9 with TRBJ1-1; tentatively, D is TRBD1 (6 bases). V was shortened by 6 bases and J by 4 bases, with 12 bases between the two germline ends. Per the germline V gene, CDR1 is SEHNR and CDR2 is FQNEAQ (reference sequence). This CDR3 region has 13 residues. CDR3: CASRPQGTTEAFF. The CDR3 DNA reads TGTGCCAGCAGGCCGCAGGGGACCACTGAAGCTTTCTTT.

The chain recombines TRBV21-1 with TRBJ1-3. TRBV21-1 is a recognized pseudogene. The CDR3 has 13 residues. CDR3 nucleotides: TGTGCCAGCAGCCGGGGTCGAGGAAACACCATATATTTT. Encoded protein: CASSRGRGNTIYF.

The gene calls are TRBV7-9 and TRBJ2-6; the match to TRBD1 covers 8 bases. V trimming: 5 bases; J trimming: 8 bases; junction bases outside the gene matches: 5. The CDR3 is 14 residues long. CDR1 and CDR2 from the germline V gene are SEHNR and FQNEAQ (reference sequence). CDR3 in DNA: TGTGCCAGCAGCCCCAGGACAGGGACCAACGTCCTGACTTTC. It specifies CASSPRTGTNVLTF.

The gene calls are TRBV19 and TRBJ1-1, with a weak D call TRBD1 (6 bases). V lost 7 bases and J 4 bases, leaving 10 bases between the germline ends. Germline V gene lookup returns CDR1 LNHDA and CDR2 SQIVND (reference sequence). This CDR3 comprises 12 residues. The DNA for the CDR3 is TGTGCCAGTACCAGGGGATTCACTGAAGCTTTCTTT. This translates into CASTRGFTEAFF.

This chain joins TRBV29-1 and TRBJ2-2; D remains unclear. The CDR3 is 12 residues long. V lost 3 bases and J lost 1, with 3 bases in between. Germline V lookup: CDR1 SQVTM, CDR2 ANQGSEA. CDR3 in amino acids: CSVDGNTGELFF. DNA for the CDR3: TGCAGCGTTGACGGGAACACCGGGGAGCTGTTTTTT.

The rearrangement joins TRBV7-9 to TRBJ2-7; D is possibly TRBD1 (6 bases). The germline gives CDR1 SEHNR, CDR2 FQNEAQ (reference sequence). Between the trimmed V and J ends, which lost 5 bases and 6 bases, there was a span of 11 bases. The CDR3 is 12 residues long. The DNA for the CDR3 is TGTGCCAGCAGCACCCAGGGGAGCGAGCAGTACTTC. Protein sequence: CASSTQGSEQYF.

In DNA, the CDR3 is TGTGCCAGTAGTATCCCGGGTAGCGGAGCCAAAAACATTCAGTACTTC. It translates to CASSIPGSGAKNIQYF. The chain couples TRBV19 to TRBJ2-4, with D possibly being TRBD2 (6 bases). This CDR3 comprises 16 residues. The germline CDR1 and CDR2 sequences are LNHDA and SQIVND (reference sequence). V was pared by 3 bases and J by 0 bases, with 12 bases between.

Only a few counts were recorded for this clone. The chain carries TRBV2 and TRBJ2-3; D is undetermined. V lost 8 bases and J 2 bases, leaving 11 bases between the germline ends. The V gene's germline CDR1 is SNHLY and CDR2 FYNNEI. CDR3 length equals 13 residues. The CDR3 DNA reads TGTGCCAGCGCCCAAGCCCACACAGATACGCAGTATTTT. This sequence encodes CASAQAHTDTQYF. Supplemented by reference TRBV2 and TRBJ2-3, the full variable domain reads EPEVTQTPSHQVTQMGQEVILRCVPISNHLYFYWYRQILGQKVEFLVSFYNNEISEKSEIFDDQFSVERPDGSNFTLKIRSTKLEDSAMYFCASAQAHTDTQYFGPGTRLTVL.

The chain carries TRBV7-2 and TRBJ1-1, with 12 bases aligning to TRBD1. Unmatched junction bases numbered 12, after V lost 0 bases and J lost 4 bases. The CDR3 is 19 amino acids. Germline lookup yields CDR1 SGHTA and CDR2 FQGNSA. DNA of the CDR3: TGTGCCAGCAGCTTAGCGCTCCGCGGGACAGGGGGCGTCGGCACTGAAGCTTTCTTT. Translation gives CASSLALRGTGGVGTEAFF.